The text below deals with one T cell receptor beta chain. This specimen belongs to a study of blood T cell repertoires in COVID-19. Across the whole study: Sites across the United States, Italy and Spain contributed samples from acute and convalescent COVID-19. The analysed material was cDNA or gDNA that came from T cells, B-cell-depleted T cells, or PBMCs.

The germline CDR1 and CDR2 sequences are LGHNA and YNFKEQ. CDR3 length equals 16 residues. The ends lost 0 bases at V and 2 bases at J; junction bases unmatched: 1. Source study methods: Estimates of nucleated cell counts were drawn from the amplification of reference gene primers. The method was immunoSEQ multiplex PCR; TCRdb's version includes in-frame clones alone and lacks a portion of them. For V, J and clone size, that table is used; D and trimming come from the DNA. The data contain more than 100,000 clones, about 79% of them singletons. The J gene is TRBJ2-6, the V gene TRBV4-2; 7 bases match TRBD1. The TCR sequence derives from a woman aged 45-65 years with acute or convalescent COVID-19. Sequenced: peripheral blood. The CDR3 protein is CASSQEQGTGANVLTF. CDR3 in DNA: TGTGCCAGCAGCCAAGAACAGGGGACTGGGGCCAACGTCCTGACTTTC.